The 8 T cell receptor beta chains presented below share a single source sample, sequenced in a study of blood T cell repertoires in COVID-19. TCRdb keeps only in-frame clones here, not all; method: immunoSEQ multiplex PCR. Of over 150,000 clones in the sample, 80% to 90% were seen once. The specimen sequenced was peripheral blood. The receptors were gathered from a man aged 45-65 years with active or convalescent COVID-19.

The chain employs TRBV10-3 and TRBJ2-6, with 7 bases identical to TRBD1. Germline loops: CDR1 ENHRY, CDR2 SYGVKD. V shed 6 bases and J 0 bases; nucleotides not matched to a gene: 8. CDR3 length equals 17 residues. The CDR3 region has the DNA TGTGCCATCAGAACCGGGACAGAAGACTCTGGGGCCAACGTCCTGACTTTC. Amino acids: CAIRTGTEDSGANVLTF.

In DNA form, the CDR3 reads TGTGCTAGTGGTTTGGCCCCCGGTCGTTCGCAGTACTTC. Amino acid sequence: CASGLAPGRSQYF. The chain joins TRBV12-5 to TRBJ2-7, with D hard to call. V was shortened by 1 base and J by 9 bases, with 13 bases between the two germline ends. The CDR3 covers 13 residues. CDR1 is LGHNT, CDR2 FRNRAP, per germline. Using reference TRBV12-5 and TRBJ2-7 for the parts outside the CDR3, the full variable domain is DARVTQTPRHKVTEMGQEVTMRCQPILGHNTVFWYRQTMMQGLELLAYFRNRAPLDDSGMPKDRFSAEMPDATLATLKIQPSEPRDSAVYFCASGLAPGRSQYFGPGTRLTVT.

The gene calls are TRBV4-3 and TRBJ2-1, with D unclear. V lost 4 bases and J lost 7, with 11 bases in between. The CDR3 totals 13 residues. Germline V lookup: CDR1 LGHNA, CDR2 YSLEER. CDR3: CASSLNRGNEQFF. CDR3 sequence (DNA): TGCGCCAGCAGCCTAAATAGAGGAAATGAGCAGTTCTTC.

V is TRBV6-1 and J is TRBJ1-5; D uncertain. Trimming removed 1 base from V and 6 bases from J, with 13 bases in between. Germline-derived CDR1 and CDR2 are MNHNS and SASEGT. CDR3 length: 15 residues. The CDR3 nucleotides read TGTGCCAGCAGTGAAGGTTGGTGGGGAGGTCAGCCCCAGCATTTT. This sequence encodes CASSEGWWGGQPQHF.

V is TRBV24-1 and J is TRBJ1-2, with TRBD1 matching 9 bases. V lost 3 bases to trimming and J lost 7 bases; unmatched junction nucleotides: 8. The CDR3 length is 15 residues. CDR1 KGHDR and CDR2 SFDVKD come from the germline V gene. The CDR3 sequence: CATSDATGGGIGYTF. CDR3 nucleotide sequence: TGTGCCACCAGTGATGCCACAGGGGGCGGCATTGGCTACACCTTC.

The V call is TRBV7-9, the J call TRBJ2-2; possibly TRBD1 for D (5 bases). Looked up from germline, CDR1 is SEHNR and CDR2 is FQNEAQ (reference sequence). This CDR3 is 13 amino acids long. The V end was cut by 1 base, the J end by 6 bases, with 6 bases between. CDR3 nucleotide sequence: TGTGCCAGCAGCTTAGTGACAGCCGGGGAGCTGTTTTTT. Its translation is CASSLVTAGELFF.

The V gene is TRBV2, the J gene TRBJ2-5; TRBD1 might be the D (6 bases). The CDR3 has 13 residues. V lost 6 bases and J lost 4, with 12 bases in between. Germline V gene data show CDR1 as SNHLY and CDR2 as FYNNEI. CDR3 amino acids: CASSVDRSETQYF. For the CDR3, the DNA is TGTGCCAGCAGCGTCGACAGGTCAGAGACCCAGTACTTC. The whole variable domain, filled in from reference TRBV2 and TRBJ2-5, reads EPEVTQTPSHQVTQMGQEVILRCVPISNHLYFYWYRQILGQKVEFLVSFYNNEISEKSEIFDDQFSVERPDGSNFTLKIRSTKLEDSAMYFCASSVDRSETQYFGPGTRLLVL.

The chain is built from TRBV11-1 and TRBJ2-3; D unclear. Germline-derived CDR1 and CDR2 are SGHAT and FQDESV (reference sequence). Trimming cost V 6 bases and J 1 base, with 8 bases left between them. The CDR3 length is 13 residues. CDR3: CASRIPGTDTQYF. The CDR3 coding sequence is TGTGCCAGCAGAATCCCTGGCACAGATACGCAGTATTTT. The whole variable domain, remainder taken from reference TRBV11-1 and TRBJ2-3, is EAEVAQSPRYKITEKSQAVAFWCDPISGHATLYWYRQILGQGPELLVQFQDESVVDDSQLPKDRFSAERLKGVDSTLKIQPAELGDSAMYLCASRIPGTDTQYFGPGTRLTVL.